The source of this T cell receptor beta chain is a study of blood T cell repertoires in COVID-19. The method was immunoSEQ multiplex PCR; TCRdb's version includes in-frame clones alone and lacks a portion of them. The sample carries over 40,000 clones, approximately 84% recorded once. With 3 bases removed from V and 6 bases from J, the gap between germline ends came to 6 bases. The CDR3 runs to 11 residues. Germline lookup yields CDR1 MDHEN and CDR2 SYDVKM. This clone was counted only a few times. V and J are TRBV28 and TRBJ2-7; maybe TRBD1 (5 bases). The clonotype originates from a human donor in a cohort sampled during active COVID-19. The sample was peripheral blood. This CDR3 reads CASSLGLEQYF. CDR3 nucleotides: TGTGCCAGCAGTTTGGGGCTCGAGCAGTACTTC.